This TCR beta chain was identified during a study of cytomegalovirus exposure and HLA in healthy donors. Germline V lookup: CDR1 SQVTM, CDR2 ANQGSEA. J lost 5 bases, V lost 6 bases, and 11 bases had no gene match. The CDR3 has 15 amino acids. In the PCR, 60 Vbeta and 13 Jbeta primers were used. Some clones are missing from TCRdb's copy, which holds only in-frame ones; the method was immunoSEQ multiplex PCR. The sample shows about 120,000 clones, over 75% of them seen only once. The specimen was PBMCs. The TCR comes from a woman between 18 and 29 years old in good health and CMV-seronegative. The J gene is TRBJ1-2, the V gene TRBV29-1; 11 nucleotides align to TRBD1. As DNA, the CDR3 is TGCAGCGTCGTCCCCGGGACAGGGGGGGATTATGGCTACACCTTC. Amino acid sequence: CSVVPGTGGDYGYTF.